This is a list of T cell receptor beta chains from one sample in a study of brain T cells in children with intractable seizures. Measured with immunoSEQ multiplex PCR; TCRdb has only the in-frame clones, and not every one. This sample has about 340,000 clones; 93% occur once, and the top ten carry around 6%. Here the sequenced sample was peripheral blood, taken 5 to 6 months after surgery. These receptors originate from a boy under two years old with tuberous sclerosis and intractable seizures. Each CDR3 is given with its conserved first and last residue. The order of the fields is V gene, clone size, J gene, CDR3 protein. Clone size appears in some rows only: once, few, many, or a class for an expanded clone.

v_call: TRBV10-2
clone_size: .
j_call: TRBJ2-5
cdr3_aa: CASSEGSQETQYF

v_call: TRBV11-2
clone_size: .
j_call: TRBJ2-7
cdr3_aa: CASSFSYEQYF

v_call: TRBV5-1
clone_size: once
j_call: TRBJ1-1
cdr3_aa: CASSFYRDKVNTEAFF

v_call: TRBV7-9
clone_size: .
j_call: TRBJ2-1
cdr3_aa: CASSLGTGGFSYNEQFF

v_call: TRBV29-1
clone_size: once
j_call: TRBJ2-1
cdr3_aa: CSVSSGGSYNEQFF

v_call: TRBV6-5
clone_size: .
j_call: TRBJ1-4
cdr3_aa: CASRTGTNEKLFF

v_call: TRBV14
clone_size: once
j_call: TRBJ1-2
cdr3_aa: CASSHLIGTGYGYTF

v_call: TRBV3-1/TRBV3-2
clone_size: once
j_call: TRBJ2-7
cdr3_aa: CASSPHVTGAYEQYF

v_call: TRBV6-5
clone_size: .
j_call: TRBJ1-6
cdr3_aa: CASSTWGVGNSPLHF

v_call: TRBV7-9
clone_size: .
j_call: TRBJ2-3
cdr3_aa: CASSLEPGWSTDTQYF

v_call: TRBV19
clone_size: .
j_call: TRBJ2-2
cdr3_aa: CASEGQSGFANTGELFF

v_call: TRBV3-1/TRBV3-2
clone_size: .
j_call: TRBJ2-1
cdr3_aa: CASSQDWDRYNEQFF

v_call: TRBV7-9
clone_size: .
j_call: TRBJ1-2
cdr3_aa: CASSLGVNYGYTF

v_call: TRBV25-1
clone_size: .
j_call: TRBJ2-7
cdr3_aa: CASTSSPELGQKQYEQYF

v_call: TRBV29-1
clone_size: .
j_call: TRBJ2-7
cdr3_aa: CSGRAGESYEQYF

v_call: TRBV4-2
clone_size: .
j_call: TRBJ2-1
cdr3_aa: CASSQDLASGADEQFF

v_call: TRBV2
clone_size: .
j_call: TRBJ2-3
cdr3_aa: CASSDRASSTDTQYF

v_call: TRBV5-8
clone_size: once
j_call: TRBJ1-2
cdr3_aa: CASSQGTDYIVGSGYTF

v_call: TRBV29-1
clone_size: .
j_call: TRBJ2-1
cdr3_aa: CSVEFNEQFF

v_call: TRBV7-6
clone_size: .
j_call: TRBJ2-3
cdr3_aa: CASSLLYGATSRGDTQYF

v_call: TRBV20-1
clone_size: once
j_call: TRBJ2-3
cdr3_aa: CSARLTDTQYF

v_call: TRBV6-1
clone_size: .
j_call: TRBJ1-3
cdr3_aa: CASSEGHSGNTIYF

v_call: TRBV10-3
clone_size: .
j_call: TRBJ2-1
cdr3_aa: CAISEKGSSYNEQFF

v_call: TRBV6-5
clone_size: .
j_call: TRBJ1-5
cdr3_aa: CASSSSVIGDQPQHF

v_call: TRBV15
clone_size: .
j_call: TRBJ1-2
cdr3_aa: CATSRQRRVGDGYTF

v_call: TRBV15
clone_size: .
j_call: TRBJ1-2
cdr3_aa: CATSRVPTANYGYTF

v_call: TRBV5-1
clone_size: .
j_call: TRBJ1-4
cdr3_aa: CASSIGTGLNEKLFF

v_call: TRBV27
clone_size: .
j_call: TRBJ1-1
cdr3_aa: CASRPGTGGMNTEAFF

v_call: TRBV28
clone_size: .
j_call: TRBJ2-3
cdr3_aa: CASSRGDRVGTDTQYF

v_call: TRBV27
clone_size: .
j_call: TRBJ1-6
cdr3_aa: CASPHDREGAYSPLHF

v_call: TRBV11-3
clone_size: .
j_call: TRBJ1-1
cdr3_aa: CASSWVSGDGNTEAFF

v_call: TRBV29-1
clone_size: few
j_call: TRBJ2-2
cdr3_aa: CSVEQGVGELFF

v_call: TRBV11-2
clone_size: .
j_call: TRBJ2-3
cdr3_aa: CASSKTGTSGLTDTQYF

v_call: TRBV24-1
clone_size: .
j_call: TRBJ2-1
cdr3_aa: CATSRSSDHNEQFF

v_call: TRBV10-1
clone_size: .
j_call: TRBJ2-7
cdr3_aa: CANRVEPYEQYF

v_call: TRBV3-1/TRBV3-2
clone_size: .
j_call: TRBJ2-1
cdr3_aa: CASSQVGGGEQFF

v_call: TRBV7-6
clone_size: .
j_call: TRBJ1-1
cdr3_aa: CASSLEGRGRVNTEAFF

v_call: TRBV2
clone_size: .
j_call: TRBJ2-3
cdr3_aa: CASSGLAGVDTQYF

v_call: TRBV18
clone_size: once
j_call: TRBJ1-2
cdr3_aa: CASSPKQGSYTF

v_call: TRBV2
clone_size: .
j_call: TRBJ1-1
cdr3_aa: CASRDVAAPLNTEAFF

v_call: TRBV20-1
clone_size: .
j_call: TRBJ2-1
cdr3_aa: CSASWASGREYEQFF

v_call: TRBV7-2
clone_size: .
j_call: TRBJ1-5
cdr3_aa: CASSLAGTSNQPQHF

v_call: TRBV24-1
clone_size: .
j_call: TRBJ2-1
cdr3_aa: CATSDLRLAYNEQFF

v_call: TRBV6-1
clone_size: .
j_call: TRBJ1-3
cdr3_aa: CASSELGLAAAGNTIYF

v_call: TRBV11-2
clone_size: .
j_call: TRBJ1-3
cdr3_aa: CASSFAIQGISGNTIYF

v_call: TRBV9
clone_size: .
j_call: TRBJ2-1
cdr3_aa: CASSLGTGGYEQFF

v_call: TRBV29-1
clone_size: once
j_call: TRBJ1-2
cdr3_aa: CSAVGSESNYGYTF

v_call: TRBV5-8
clone_size: .
j_call: TRBJ2-7
cdr3_aa: CASSLDSNSYEQYF

v_call: TRBV5-6
clone_size: once
j_call: TRBJ2-1
cdr3_aa: CASSWNRIAGVREQFF

v_call: TRBV19
clone_size: few
j_call: TRBJ1-1
cdr3_aa: CASSIGGGTEAFF

v_call: TRBV11-2
clone_size: .
j_call: TRBJ1-2
cdr3_aa: CASSQTGNYGYTF